The 26 T cell receptor beta chains below were found in one sample sequenced in a study of blood T cells in healthy people across ages. With a J-beta primer mix and a sample-barcoded 5' primer, a second PCR ran about 6 to 11 cycles. TCRdb ran MiXCR on the 5' RACE reads and lists one entry per CDR3 protein. The sample yields roughly 730,000 distinct CDR3 sequences, just over 55% seen once. Sequencing was done on a sample of blood. The receptors here all came from a middle-aged man in good health.

V usage is TRBV28 and J usage is TRBJ1-5, with D uncertain. The CDR3 totals 14 residues. Germline V gene lookup returns CDR1 MDHEN and CDR2 SYDVKM. V was pared by 3 bases and J by 6 bases, with 12 bases between. The CDR3 nucleotides are TGTGCCAGCAGTTTTGGGTCGGGTTCTCAGCCCCAGCATTTT. Its translation: CASSFGSGSQPQHF.

The chain carries TRBV27 and TRBJ1-2; 9 bases map to TRBD1. This CDR3 has 13 amino acids. The V and J ends lost 2 bases and 7 bases, in that order; junction bases with no gene match: 2. CDR1 is MNHEY and CDR2 is SMNVEV in the germline V gene (reference sequence). The CDR3 nucleotides read TGTGCCAGCAGTTTAGGGACAGGGTTTGGCTACACCTTC. Protein product: CASSLGTGFGYTF.

The genes are TRBV28 and TRBJ2-7; 10 positions agree with TRBD1. This CDR3 spans 14 amino acids. J lost 2 bases, V lost 6 bases, and 4 bases had no gene match. Germline V gene sequence: CDR1 MDHEN, CDR2 SYDVKM. CDR3 sequence: CASRAGTGAYEQYF. Written as DNA, the CDR3 is TGTGCCAGCAGGGCAGGGACAGGGGCCTACGAGCAGTACTTC. Drawing the rest from reference TRBV28 and TRBJ2-7, the complete variable domain is DVKVTQSSRYLVKRTGEKVFLECVQDMDHENMFWYRQDPGLGLRLIYFSYDVKMKEKGDIPEGYSVSREKKERFSLILESASTNQTSMYLCASRAGTGAYEQYFGPGTRLTVT.

This clonotype came up a few times. The chain combines TRBV4-2 with TRBJ2-7, with TRBD2 matching over 8 bases. Germline V gives CDR1 LGHNA, CDR2 YNFKEQ. Germline trimming cut 4 bases from V and 2 bases from J; bases unmatched to any gene: 13. The CDR3 has 17 amino acids. The CDR3 protein is CASSPIGAREVAYEQYF. As DNA, the CDR3 is TGTGCCAGCAGCCCGATAGGGGCGCGGGAGGTCGCCTACGAGCAGTACTTC.

The table lists this clonotype with a few counts. The chain uses TRBV7-2 and TRBJ2-1; the match to TRBD2 covers 9 bases. Germline V CDR1 and CDR2: SGHTA, FQGNSA. The trim removed 4 bases at V and 6 bases at J, leaving 22 bases unmatched. CDR3 length: 20 amino acids. Here the CDR3 DNA reads TGTGCCAGCAGCTCCGACTTACCGGGACTAGCATCGAGGTTGAGCAATGAGCAGTTCTTC. It encodes CASSSDLPGLASRLSNEQFF.

Concerning this clonotype: A read error may explain this, as a much larger clone is one base away. The chain carries TRBV7-2 and TRBJ2-1; 8 positions match TRBD1. The germline CDR1 and CDR2 sequences are SGHTA and FQGNSA. The junction had 13 bases not matched to a gene; V was cut back by 5 bases and J by 10 bases. The CDR3 sequence is 15 residues long. CDR3 coding DNA: TGTGCCAGCAGCACTCGAGGACAGGGATCCTACGAGCAGTTCTTC. Amino acid sequence: CASSTRGQGSYEQFF.

The rearrangement links TRBV6-5 to TRBJ1-2, with D uncertain. The CDR3 is made up of 14 amino acids. The germline V and J ends were trimmed by 2 bases and 4 bases, with 11 bases remaining between them. In germline, CDR1 is MNHEY, CDR2 SVGAGI. In DNA form, the CDR3 reads TGTGCCAGCAGTTACGCCGCAGCAGTCTATGGCTACACCTTC. Amino acid sequence: CASSYAAAVYGYTF.

In this sample, this clonotype turned up a few times. The genes are TRBV27 and TRBJ2-6, with TRBD1 matching 10 bases. CDR1 is MNHEY and CDR2 is SMNVEV in the germline V gene (reference sequence). The CDR3 covers 22 residues. The trim removed 3 bases at V and 3 bases at J, leaving 20 bases unmatched. The CDR3 DNA reads TGTGCCAGCAGTTTTATCATCGTTCGGGACAGGGGCCAGGTGGTTGGGGCCAACGTCCTGACTTTC. Its translation: CASSFIIVRDRGQVVGANVLTF.

This clonotype was detected only a few times. The CDR3 region has the DNA TGTGCCAGCAGCTTCCTAGGGACTAAAAACATTCAGTACTTC. Its protein product is CASSFLGTKNIQYF. This chain connects TRBV11-2 to TRBJ2-4; D may be TRBD2 (6 bases). The germline V gene has CDR1 SGHAT and CDR2 FQNNGV. V was cut by 3 bases and J by 4 bases, with 10 bases left in between. The CDR3 is 14 amino acids.

Notes on this clonotype: A much larger clone differs from this one at a single base, so this may be a read error. The rearrangement uses TRBV4-3 and TRBJ2-3; no clear D gene. Germline CDR1 LGHNA, CDR2 YSLEER. CDR3 length equals 13 residues. The CDR3 bases are TGCGCCGGCAGCCAAGATCGTGGGGATACGCAGTATTTT. Its translation is CAGSQDRGDTQYF.

CDR3 sequence: CASSFSGGARNEQFF. CDR3 in DNA: TGTGCCAGCAGCTTTAGCGGGGGGGCCAGGAATGAGCAGTTCTTC. The V and J genes are TRBV7-9 and TRBJ2-1; TRBD2 aligns across 11 bases. Germline CDR1 is SEHNR and CDR2 is FQNEAQ (reference sequence). Trimming at V came to 3 bases and at J to 7 bases, leaving 5 bases not matched to a gene. The CDR3 is 15 residues long.

V and J are TRBV5-1 and TRBJ2-7; either TRBD1 or TRBD2 may fit D (6 bases each). The V end lost 3 bases, the J end lost 6 bases, and 16 bases lay between the germline ends. The germline gives CDR1 SGHRS, CDR2 YFSETQ. This CDR3 region has 14 residues. CDR3 DNA: TGCGCCAGCAGCTCCGGACAGCGGGCTGGCGAGCAGTACTTC. Protein: CASSSGQRAGEQYF.

The gene calls are TRBV14 and TRBJ2-1; D is ambiguous. Trimming left V 0 bases short and J 9 bases short, with 15 bases between. This CDR3 region has 15 residues. Germline CDR1 reads SGHDN; CDR2 reads FVKESK. In nucleotides, the CDR3 is TGTGCCAGCAGCCAAGATCTTAGTCGTTCTCGTGAGCAGTTCTTC. This sequence encodes CASSQDLSRSREQFF.

This rearrangement joins TRBV7-9 to TRBJ2-1; 9 nucleotides line up with TRBD1. The CDR3 length is 20 residues. V lost 4 bases to trimming and J lost 5 bases; unmatched junction nucleotides: 21. CDR1 is SEHNR and CDR2 is FQNEAQ in the germline V gene (reference sequence). Written as DNA, the CDR3 is TGTGCCAGCAGCTCCCGCTCCGGGACAGGGAAGAGTTTATGGGACAATGAGCAGTTCTTC. It codes for CASSSRSGTGKSLWDNEQFF. Full variable domain (rest looked up from reference TRBV7-9 and TRBJ2-1): DTGVSQNPRHKITKRGQNVTFRCDPISEHNRLYWYRQTLGQGPEFLTYFQNEAQLEKSRLLSDRFSAERPKGSFSTLEIQRTEQGDSAMYLCASSSRSGTGKSLWDNEQFFGPGTRLTVL.

This clonotype has just one count. The rearrangement uses TRBV29-1 and TRBJ1-1; 7 bases agree with TRBD1. The CDR3 has 13 amino acids. After removal of 8 bases from V and 1 base from J, the junction contained 7 bases not matched to a gene. Per germline, CDR1 SQVTM and CDR2 ANQGSEA. The CDR3 DNA sequence: TGCAGCTCCTGGACAGGAGAGAACACTGAAGCTTTCTTT. Its translation is CSSWTGENTEAFF.

This chain uses TRBV16 with TRBJ1-1; D is ambiguous. The CDR3 loop spans 15 amino acids. Germline loops: CDR1 KGHSY, CDR2 FQNENV. V was shortened by 4 bases and J by 2 bases, with 14 bases between the two germline ends. The CDR3 here is CASSLISPTNTEAFF. The DNA of the CDR3 is TGTGCCAGCAGCCTCATTTCACCCACAAACACTGAAGCTTTCTTT.

This clonotype was counted a few times. For the CDR3, the DNA is TGCGCCAGCAGGAAAAAAGGACGTTACTATGGCTACACCTTC. This sequence encodes CASRKKGRYYGYTF. V and J are TRBV5-1 and TRBJ1-2; D is ambiguous. CDR1 and CDR2 from the germline V gene are SGHRS and YFSETQ. V lost 5 bases and J lost 3, with 14 bases in between. The CDR3 totals 14 residues.

This chain links TRBV6-5 with TRBJ2-1; 9 bases are shared with TRBD1. Per the germline V gene, CDR1 is MNHEY and CDR2 is SVGAGI. After removal of 6 bases from V and 9 bases from J, the junction contained 6 bases not matched to a gene. The CDR3 contains 13 residues. CDR3 in DNA: TGTGCCAGCAGCCGACCGACAGGGGGTGAGCAGTTCTTC. Translation gives CASSRPTGGEQFF.

V usage is TRBV25-1 and J usage is TRBJ1-4, with 10 bases lining up with TRBD1. This CDR3 is 15 amino acids long. Per the germline V gene, CDR1 is MGHDK and CDR2 is SYGVNS. Trimming took 4 bases from V and 7 from J; bases not matched to a gene: 6. CDR3 coding DNA: TGTGCCAGCAGTGCCCCGGGACAGGGGAGTGAAAAACTGTTTTTT. As protein: CASSAPGQGSEKLFF.

The V call is TRBV7-9, the J call TRBJ1-6, with D perhaps TRBD1 (5 bases). This CDR3 region has 16 residues. The germline V gene has CDR1 SEHNR and CDR2 FQNEAQ (reference sequence). Trimming left V 1 base short and J 7 bases short, with 14 bases between. The CDR3 loop reads CASSLVPRAGNSPLHF. CDR3 coding DNA: TGTGCCAGCAGCTTAGTTCCTCGGGCAGGGAATTCACCCCTCCACTTT.

J is TRBJ1-4 and V is TRBV9; possibly TRBD1 for D (5 bases). Germline CDR1 is SGDLS and CDR2 is YYNGEE. The V gene lost 2 bases and the J gene lost 3 bases, with 11 bases spanning the gap. The length of the CDR3 is 15 residues. The CDR3 loop reads CASSVGRGANEKLFF. CDR3 in DNA: TGTGCCAGCAGCGTCGGTCGAGGGGCTAATGAAAAACTGTTTTTT.

V is TRBV7-7 and J is TRBJ2-5, with D perhaps matching TRBD1 (6 bases). The CDR3 extends over 15 amino acids. Between the trimmed V and J ends, which lost 5 bases and 1 base, there was a span of 14 bases. Germline values: CDR1 SSHAT, CDR2 FNYEAQ (reference sequence). CDR3 region: CASSHAGGTQETQYF. In DNA form, the CDR3 reads TGTGCCAGCAGCCACGCTGGGGGCACCCAAGAGACCCAGTACTTC.

This clonotype was found many times. V and J are TRBV6-2 or TRBV6-3 and TRBJ2-2; D unclear. This CDR3 comprises 14 residues. Germline V lookup: CDR1 MNHEY, CDR2 SVGEGT. V lost 0 bases to trimming and J lost 4 bases, with 6 bases between them. Here the CDR3 reads CASSYSESTGELFF. CDR3 nucleotide sequence: TGTGCCAGCAGTTACTCGGAGAGCACCGGGGAGCTGTTTTTT.

The CDR3 DNA reads TGCAGTGCTCCTGCAGCGGGGGGAAGCACAGATACGCAGTATTTT. Translation: CSAPAAGGSTDTQYF. The gene calls are TRBV20-1 and TRBJ2-3; 9 bases line up with TRBD2. V trimming: 5 bases; J trimming: 0 bases; junction bases outside the gene matches: 6. Germline CDR1 and CDR2: DFQATT and SNEGSKA (reference sequence). The CDR3 runs to 15 residues.

This clonotype was detected once. The CDR3 here is CASSLRGQTPYYEQYF. CDR3 coding DNA: TGTGCCAGCAGTTTAAGAGGGCAGACTCCATACTACGAGCAGTACTTC. The chain uses TRBV28 and TRBJ2-7, with D perhaps TRBD2 (5 bases). The CDR3 loop spans 16 amino acids. Germline V CDR1 and CDR2: MDHEN, SYDVKM. V was cut by 2 bases and J by 3 bases, with 17 bases left in between.

The chain recombines TRBV20-1 with TRBJ2-1; D possibly corresponds to TRBD2 (6 bases). The end of the DNA aligns better with TRBJ2-7, so the J call may be wrong. The CDR3 length is 17 residues. CDR1 DFQATT and CDR2 SNEGSKA come from the germline V gene (reference sequence). The CDR3 spells CSAGTAGGTGVTREQYF. In DNA, the CDR3 is TGCAGTGCTGGGACGGCGGGCGGGACCGGTGTGACTCGAGAGCAGTACTTC.